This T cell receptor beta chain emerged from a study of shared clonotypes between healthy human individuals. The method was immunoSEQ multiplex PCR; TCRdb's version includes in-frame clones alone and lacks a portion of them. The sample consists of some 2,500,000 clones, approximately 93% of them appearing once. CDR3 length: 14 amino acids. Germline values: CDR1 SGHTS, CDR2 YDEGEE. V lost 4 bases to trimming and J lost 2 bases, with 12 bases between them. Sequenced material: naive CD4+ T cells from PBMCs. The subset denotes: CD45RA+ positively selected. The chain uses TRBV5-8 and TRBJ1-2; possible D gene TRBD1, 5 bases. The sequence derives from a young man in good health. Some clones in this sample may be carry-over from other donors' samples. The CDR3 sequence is CASSGSRANYGYTF. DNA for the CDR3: TGTGCCAGCAGCGGGAGCAGGGCGAACTATGGCTACACCTTC.